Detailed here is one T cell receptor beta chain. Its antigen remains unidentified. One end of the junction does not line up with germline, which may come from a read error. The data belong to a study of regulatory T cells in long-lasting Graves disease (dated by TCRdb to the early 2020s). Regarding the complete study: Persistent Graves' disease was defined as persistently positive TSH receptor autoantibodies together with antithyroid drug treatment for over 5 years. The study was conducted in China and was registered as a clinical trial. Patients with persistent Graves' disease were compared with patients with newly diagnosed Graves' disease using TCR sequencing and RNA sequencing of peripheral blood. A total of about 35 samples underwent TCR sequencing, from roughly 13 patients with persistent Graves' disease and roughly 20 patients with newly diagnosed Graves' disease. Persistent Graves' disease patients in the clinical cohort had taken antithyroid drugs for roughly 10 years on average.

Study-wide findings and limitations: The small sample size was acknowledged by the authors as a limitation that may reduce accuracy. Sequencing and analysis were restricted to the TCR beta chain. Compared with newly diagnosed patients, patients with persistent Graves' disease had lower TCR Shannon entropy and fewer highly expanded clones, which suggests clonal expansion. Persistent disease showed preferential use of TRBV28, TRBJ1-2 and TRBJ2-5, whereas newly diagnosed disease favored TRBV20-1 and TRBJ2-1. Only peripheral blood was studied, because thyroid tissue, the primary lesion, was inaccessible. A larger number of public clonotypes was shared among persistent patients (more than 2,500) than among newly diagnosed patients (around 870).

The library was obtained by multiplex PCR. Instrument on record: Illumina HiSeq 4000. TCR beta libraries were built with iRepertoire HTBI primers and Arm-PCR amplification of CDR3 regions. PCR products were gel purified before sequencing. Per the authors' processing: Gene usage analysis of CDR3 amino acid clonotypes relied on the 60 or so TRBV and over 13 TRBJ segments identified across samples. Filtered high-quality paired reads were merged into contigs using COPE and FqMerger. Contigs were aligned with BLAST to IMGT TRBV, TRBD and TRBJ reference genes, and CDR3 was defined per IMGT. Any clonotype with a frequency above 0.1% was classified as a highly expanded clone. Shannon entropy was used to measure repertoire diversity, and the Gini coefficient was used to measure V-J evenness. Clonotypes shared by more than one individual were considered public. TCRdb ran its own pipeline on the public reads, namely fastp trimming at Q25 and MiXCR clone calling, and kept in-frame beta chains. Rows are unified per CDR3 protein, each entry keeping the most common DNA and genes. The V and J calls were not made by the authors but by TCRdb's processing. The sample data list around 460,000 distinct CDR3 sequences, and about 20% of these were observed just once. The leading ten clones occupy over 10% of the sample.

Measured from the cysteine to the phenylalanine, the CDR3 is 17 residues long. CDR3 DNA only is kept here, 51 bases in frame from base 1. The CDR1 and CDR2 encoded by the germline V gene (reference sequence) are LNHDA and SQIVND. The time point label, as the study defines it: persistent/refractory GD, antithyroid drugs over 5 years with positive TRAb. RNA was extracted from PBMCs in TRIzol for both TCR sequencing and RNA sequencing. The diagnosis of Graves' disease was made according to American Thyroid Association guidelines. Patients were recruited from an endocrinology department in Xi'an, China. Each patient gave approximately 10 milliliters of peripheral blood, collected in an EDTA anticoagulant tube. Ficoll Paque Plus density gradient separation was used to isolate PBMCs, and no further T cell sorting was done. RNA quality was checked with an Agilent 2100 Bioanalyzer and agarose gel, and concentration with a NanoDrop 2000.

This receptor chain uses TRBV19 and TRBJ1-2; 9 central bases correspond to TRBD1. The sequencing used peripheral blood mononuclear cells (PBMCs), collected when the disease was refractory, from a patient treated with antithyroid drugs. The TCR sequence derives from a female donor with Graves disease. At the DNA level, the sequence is TGTGCCAGTTGTATATATGGCGCGGGACAGGGAAACTATGGCTACACCTTC. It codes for CASCIYGAGQGNYGYTF.